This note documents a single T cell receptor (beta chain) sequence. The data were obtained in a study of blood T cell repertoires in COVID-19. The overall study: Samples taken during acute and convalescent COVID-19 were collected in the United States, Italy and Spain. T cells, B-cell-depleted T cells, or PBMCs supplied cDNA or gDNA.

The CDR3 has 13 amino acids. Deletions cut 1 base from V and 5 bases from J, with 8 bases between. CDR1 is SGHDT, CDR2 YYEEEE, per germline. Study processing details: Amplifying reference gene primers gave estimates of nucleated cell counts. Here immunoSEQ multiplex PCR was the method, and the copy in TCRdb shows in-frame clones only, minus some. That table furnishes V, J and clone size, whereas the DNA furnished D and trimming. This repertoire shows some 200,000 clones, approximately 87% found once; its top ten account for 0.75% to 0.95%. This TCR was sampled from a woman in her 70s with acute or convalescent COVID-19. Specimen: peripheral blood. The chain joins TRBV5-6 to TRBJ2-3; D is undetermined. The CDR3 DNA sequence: TGTGCCAGCAGCTTGTGGTCGGGAGATACGCAGTATTTT. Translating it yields CASSLWSGDTQYF.